The entry below gives a single T cell receptor (beta chain) sequence along with its context. Its target is unknown. Read sequence stops 3 residues before the CDR3 end, and the germline J gene provides the missing end. TCRdb keeps only in-frame clones here, not all; method: immunoSEQ multiplex PCR. In total the sample includes some 80,000 clones, none of them seen once. Both groups were predominantly of Caucasian heritage. This sample is drawn from a study of T cell clonality in common variable immunodeficiency. Study results and caveats: TCRbeta clonality was increased in CVID versus healthy controls. Fewer TCRbeta clones were shared among CVID subjects than controls. In common variable immunodeficiency, TCR beta chains reportedly carried fewer deletions and N-nucleotide insertions.

V lost 2 bases and J lost 2, with 13 bases in between. The CDR3 has 15 residues. The germline V gene has CDR1 KGHSH and CDR2 LQKENI. Sequencing used peripheral blood mononuclear cells. V gene TRBV18 combines with J gene TRBJ2-7, with D possibly being TRBD1 (5 bases). The TCR sequence derives from a person aged 18 to 70 in good health. CDR3: CASSPGAGLTYEQYF. The covered CDR3 bases are TGTGCCAGCTCACCAGGGGCAGGTCTCACCTACGAG.